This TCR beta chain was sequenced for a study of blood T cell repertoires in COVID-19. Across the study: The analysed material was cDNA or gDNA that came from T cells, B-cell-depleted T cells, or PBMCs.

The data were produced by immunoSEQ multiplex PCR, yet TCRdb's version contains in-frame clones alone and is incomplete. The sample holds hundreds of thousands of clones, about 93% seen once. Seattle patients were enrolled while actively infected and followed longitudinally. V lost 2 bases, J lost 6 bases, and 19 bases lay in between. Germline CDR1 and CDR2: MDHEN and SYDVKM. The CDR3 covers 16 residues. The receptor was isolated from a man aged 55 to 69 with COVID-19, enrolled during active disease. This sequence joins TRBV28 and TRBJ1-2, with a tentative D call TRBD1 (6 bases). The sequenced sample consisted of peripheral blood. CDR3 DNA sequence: TGTGCCAGCAGTTTAACAGGGTCTACCCGGTTGGATGGCTACACCTTC. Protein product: CASSLTGSTRLDGYTF.